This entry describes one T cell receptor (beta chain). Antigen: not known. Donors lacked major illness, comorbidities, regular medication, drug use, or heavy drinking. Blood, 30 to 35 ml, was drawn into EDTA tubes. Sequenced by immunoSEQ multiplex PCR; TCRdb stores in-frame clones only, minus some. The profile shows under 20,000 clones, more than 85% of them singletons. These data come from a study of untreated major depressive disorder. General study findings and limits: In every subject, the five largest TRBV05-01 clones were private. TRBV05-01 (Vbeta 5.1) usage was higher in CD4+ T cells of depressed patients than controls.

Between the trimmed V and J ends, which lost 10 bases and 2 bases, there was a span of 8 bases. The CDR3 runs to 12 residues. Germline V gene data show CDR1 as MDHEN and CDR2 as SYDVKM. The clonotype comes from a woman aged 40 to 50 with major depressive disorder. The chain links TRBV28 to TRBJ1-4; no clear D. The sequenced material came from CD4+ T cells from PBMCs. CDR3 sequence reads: CAISGTNEKLFF. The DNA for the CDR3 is TGTGCCATCTCGGGTACTAATGAAAAACTGTTTTTT.